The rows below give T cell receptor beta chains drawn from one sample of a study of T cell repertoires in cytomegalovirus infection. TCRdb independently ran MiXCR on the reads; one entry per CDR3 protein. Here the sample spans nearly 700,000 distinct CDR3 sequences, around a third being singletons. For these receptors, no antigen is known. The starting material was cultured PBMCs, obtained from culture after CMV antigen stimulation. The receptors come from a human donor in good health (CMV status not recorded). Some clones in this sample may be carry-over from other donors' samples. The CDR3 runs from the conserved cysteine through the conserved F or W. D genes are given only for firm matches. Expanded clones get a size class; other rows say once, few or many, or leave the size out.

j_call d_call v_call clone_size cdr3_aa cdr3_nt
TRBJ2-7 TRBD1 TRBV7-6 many CASSLGTRTGVYEQYF TGTGCCAGCAGCTTAGGCACCCGGACAGGGGTCTACGAGCAGTACTTC
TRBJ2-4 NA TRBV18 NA CASSPPGGLRAKNIQYF TGTGCCAGCTCACCACCTGGGGGATTGAGGGCCAAAAACATTCAGTACTTC
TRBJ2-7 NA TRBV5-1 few CASSNQVNYEQYF TGCGCCAGCAGCAATCAGGTAAACTACGAGCAGTACTTC
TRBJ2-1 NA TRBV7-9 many CASSLQREKGNEQFF TGTGCCAGCAGCTTACAGCGCGAGAAGGGCAATGAGCAGTTCTTC
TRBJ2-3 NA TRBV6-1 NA CASNLDTDTQYF TGTGCCAGCAACCTAGACACAGATACGCAGTATTTT
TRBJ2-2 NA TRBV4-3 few CASSQVNRNTGELFF TGCGCCAGCAGCCAAGTAAACAGGAACACCGGGGAGCTGTTTTTT
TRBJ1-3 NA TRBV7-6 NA CASSSMGRRDTIYF TGTGCCAGCAGCTCCATGGGACGTAGGGACACCATATATTTT
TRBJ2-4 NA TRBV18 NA CASSPPRDIQYF TGTGCCAGCTCACCCCCGAGGGACATTCAGTACTTC
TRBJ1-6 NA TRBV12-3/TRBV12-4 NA CASSFWGNSPLHF TGTGCCAGCAGTTTCTGGGGAAATTCACCCCTCCACTTT
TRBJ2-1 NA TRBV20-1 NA CSARLPWTLSSYNEQFF TGCAGTGCTAGACTCCCGTGGACTCTCAGCTCCTACAATGAGCAGTTCTTC
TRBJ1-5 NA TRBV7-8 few CASSFSRVVGNQPQHF TGTGCCAGCAGCTTTTCCAGGGTTGTAGGCAATCAGCCCCAGCATTTT
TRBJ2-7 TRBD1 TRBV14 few CASNRDRAYEQYF TGTGCCAGCAACCGGGACAGGGCCTACGAGCAGTACTTC
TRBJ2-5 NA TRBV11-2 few CASSLGDGNRKTQYF TGTGCCAGCAGCTTAGGGGACGGTAACAGGAAGACCCAGTACTTC
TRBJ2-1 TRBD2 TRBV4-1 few CASSQDLETSGWLQFF TGCGCCAGCAGCCAAGATCTGGAGACTAGCGGGTGGTTGCAGTTCTTC
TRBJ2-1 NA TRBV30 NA CAWSVRWPQGDEQFF TGTGCCTGGAGTGTACGGTGGCCTCAGGGCGATGAGCAGTTCTTC
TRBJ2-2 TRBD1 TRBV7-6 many CASSPIQGANTGELFF TGTGCCAGCAGCCCTATACAGGGGGCGAACACCGGGGAGCTGTTTTTT
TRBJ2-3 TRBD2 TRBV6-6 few CASSYSGLAGGSTDTQYF TGTGCCAGCAGTTACTCGGGGCTAGCGGGGGGGAGCACAGATACGCAGTATTTT